The 13 T cell receptor beta chains reported below all come from one sample, sequenced in a study of T-cell reconstitution after alpha-beta-depleted transplantation in children. Construction of the TCRbeta library involved unique molecular identifiers. One entry per CDR3 protein results from TCRdb running MiXCR on the PCR reads. The top ten clones hold approximately 30% of a sample with more than 40,000 distinct CDR3 sequences, approximately 8.7% of them seen once. The sequencing used PBMCs, mostly from graft donor cells, collected 60 days after TCRalphabeta/CD19-depleted stem cell transplant. The origin of the receptors is a male patient aged 2 to 9 who had a stem cell transplant for chronic granulomatous disease, so the T cells may come from the graft donor.

This clonotype was counted between two and nine times. V and J are TRBV2 and TRBJ2-3; 7 bases agree with TRBD2. CDR1 and CDR2 from the germline V gene are SNHLY and FYNNEI. The ends lost 4 bases at V and 0 bases at J; junction bases unmatched: 10. The CDR3 sequence is 17 residues long. The CDR3 nucleotides read TGTGCCAGCAGTGTGGCCAGGGCTAGCGGAAGCACAGATACGCAGTATTTT. It specifies CASSVARASGSTDTQYF. Variable domain in full (rest from reference TRBV2 and TRBJ2-3): EPEVTQTPSHQVTQMGQEVILRCVPISNHLYFYWYRQILGQKVEFLVSFYNNEISEKSEIFDDQFSVERPDGSNFTLKIRSTKLEDSAMYFCASSVARASGSTDTQYFGPGTRLTVL.

Ten or more counts support this clonotype. The chain joins TRBV27 to TRBJ1-5; D remains unclear. V was pared by 6 bases and J by 7 bases, with 10 bases between. This CDR3 region has 12 residues. Germline-derived CDR1 and CDR2 are MNHEY and SMNVEV (reference sequence). The DNA for the CDR3 is TGTGCCAGCAGAAGTGGAGGACAGCCCCAGCATTTT. It codes for CASRSGGQPQHF.

The sample holds a few counts of this clonotype. The chain employs TRBV5-1 and TRBJ2-3, with 9 positions matching TRBD2. CDR3 size: 17 residues. After removal of 1 base from V and 4 bases from J, the junction contained 10 bases not matched to a gene. Germline lookup yields CDR1 SGHRS and CDR2 YFSETQ. The CDR3 reads CASSLTRGRADSDTQYF. CDR3 sequence (DNA): TGCGCCAGCAGCTTGACTCGCGGGAGGGCCGATTCAGATACGCAGTATTTT.

This clonotype has a count of ten or more. The V gene is TRBV24-1, the J gene TRBJ2-1; 7 bases align to TRBD2. Germline CDR1 is KGHDR and CDR2 is SFDVKD. The CDR3 sequence is 16 residues long. V dropped 5 bases and J dropped 0; count of bases not matched to a gene: 6. The CDR3 here is CATSAPGGSSYNEQFF. CDR3 bases: TGTGCCACCAGTGCCCCGGGCGGGAGCTCCTACAATGAGCAGTTCTTC.

This clonotype came up many times. V is TRBV4-3 and J is TRBJ2-5, with D uncertain. CDR1 LGHNA and CDR2 YSLEER come from the germline V gene. The CDR3 extends over 15 amino acids. Deletions cut 1 base from V and 3 bases from J, with 12 bases between. The CDR3 sequence is CASSQGYSLKETQYF. As DNA, the CDR3 is TGCGCCAGCAGCCAAGGATACTCCTTAAAAGAGACCCAGTACTTC.

As regards this clonotype: Given a much more abundant clone one base away, this may be a read error. The J gene is TRBJ1-1, the V gene TRBV18; the D is unclear. CDR3 length: 16 amino acids. Germline CDR1 KGHSH, CDR2 LQKENI. CDR3 sequence (DNA): TGTGCCAGCTCACCTAATTCGGCGGGGATGTACACTGAAGCTTCCTTT. This codes for CASSPNSAGMYTEASF.

This clonotype was counted ten times or more. The rearrangement uses TRBV27 and TRBJ2-7; TRBD1 might be the D (5 bases). The CDR3 has 12 amino acids. From germline, CDR1 is MNHEY and CDR2 SMNVEV (reference sequence). With 5 bases removed from V and 6 bases from J, the gap between germline ends came to 11 bases. This CDR3 reads CASSHRQSEQYF. CDR3 bases: TGTGCCAGCAGTCACCGACAGAGCGAGCAGTACTTC.

J is TRBJ2-3 and V is TRBV12-3 or TRBV12-4, with TRBD2 as a possible D gene (5 bases). The length of the CDR3 is 15 residues. The ends were cut back, 5 bases at V and 3 bases at J, with 15 bases in the middle. CDR3 DNA: TGTGCCAGCAGTCAGGACTGGGGATCAACAGATACGCAGTATTTT. This gives the protein CASSQDWGSTDTQYF.

Only a few counts were recorded for this clonotype. This chain links TRBV19 with TRBJ2-1; 13 bases line up with TRBD2. With V trimmed by 6 bases and J by 4 bases, 0 bases remained unmatched. This CDR3 has 14 residues. Germline lookup yields CDR1 LNHDA and CDR2 SQIVND (reference sequence). The CDR3 reads CASRGLAGYNEQFF. The CDR3, as DNA: TGTGCCAGTAGGGGACTAGCGGGATACAATGAGCAGTTCTTC. The full variable domain, with the rest looked up from reference TRBV19 and TRBJ2-1, is DGGITQSPKYLFRKEGQNVTLSCEQNLNHDAMYWYRQDPGQGLRLIYYSQIVNDFQKGDIAEGYSVSREKKESFPLTVTSAQKNPTAFYLCASRGLAGYNEQFFGPGTRLTVL.

The sample holds many counts of this clonotype. This chain links TRBV7-2 with TRBJ2-7; TRBD2 aligns across 9 bases. The germline gives CDR1 SGHTA, CDR2 FQGNSA. CDR3 length equals 14 residues. V lost 3 bases and J lost 6; bases outside the gene matches: 6. In DNA, the CDR3 is TGTGCCAGCAGCTTTAGCGGGAGTATGAGCGAGCAGTACTTC. Protein sequence: CASSFSGSMSEQYF. The complete variable domain, with remaining parts taken from reference TRBV7-2 and TRBJ2-7, reads GAGVSQSPSNKVTEKGKDVELRCDPISGHTALYWYRQSLGQGLEFLIYFQGNSAPDKSGLPSDRFSAERTGGSVSTLTIQRTQQEDSAVYLCASSFSGSMSEQYFGPGTRLTVT.

This clonotype appeared many times. The chain uses TRBV29-1 and TRBJ2-2, with TRBD2 identical over 10 bases. V lost 4 bases and J lost 6; bases outside the gene matches: 8. Germline loops: CDR1 SQVTM, CDR2 ANQGSEA. The CDR3 spans 15 residues. CDR3 in DNA: TGCAGCGTTGGACGGAGCGGGAGGGACGCCGGGGAGCTGTTTTTT. It yields the protein CSVGRSGRDAGELFF.

This clonotype was seen repeatedly, ten times or more. The rearrangement links TRBV27 to TRBJ2-7, with D perhaps TRBD1 or TRBD2 (5 bases each). This CDR3 spans 14 amino acids. V shed 6 bases and J shed 1 base, with 13 bases lying between them. Germline V CDR1 and CDR2: MNHEY, SMNVEV (reference sequence). The CDR3 region is CASSFGRESYEQYF. Here the CDR3 DNA reads TGTGCCAGCAGCTTTGGCAGGGAGTCCTACGAGCAGTACTTC.

In DNA, the CDR3 is TGTGCTAGTGGTTCCACAGGACGGAGTACTGAAGCTTTCTTT. It encodes CASGSTGRSTEAFF. The chain recombines TRBV12-5 with TRBJ1-1; TRBD1 might be the D (5 bases). Per germline, CDR1 LGHNT and CDR2 FRNRAP. V was clipped by 4 bases and J by 5 bases, with 14 bases between them. The CDR3 sequence is 14 residues long.